The 24 T cell receptor beta chains presented below share a single source sample, sequenced in a study of early T cells in non-severe SARS-CoV-2 infection. A single record per CDR3 protein comes from TCRdb applying MiXCR to the 5' RACE reads. The profile shows 25,000 to 30,000 distinct CDR3 sequences, roughly 4.1% of them singletons. The sequencing input was whole blood. The receptors here all came from an adult who was a healthcare worker with PCR-confirmed SARS-CoV-2 infection or an uninfected control (not recorded which).

This clonotype was seen at least ten times. The chain recombines TRBV5-1 with TRBJ2-3, with 11 bases fitting TRBD2. Germline V lookup: CDR1 SGHRS, CDR2 YFSETQ. The CDR3 is made up of 17 amino acids. V shed 1 base, J shed 1 base, and the junction held 5 bases outside the gene matches. In nucleotides, the CDR3 is TGCGCCAGCAGCTTGTTTCTAGCGGGGGGAGGCACAGATACGCAGTATTTT. Translating it yields CASSLFLAGGGTDTQYF.

In its sample, this clonotype was seen many times. This chain uses TRBV5-1 with TRBJ2-7, with D perhaps TRBD1 (5 bases). This CDR3 has 13 amino acids. From germline, CDR1 is SGHRS and CDR2 YFSETQ. Trimming removed 2 bases at V and 4 bases at J, with 10 bases between. The CDR3 DNA is TGCGCCAGCAGCTTCTCTACAGGATACGAGCAGTACTTC. This encodes CASSFSTGYEQYF.

This clonotype was picked up many times. This rearrangement joins TRBV5-5 to TRBJ2-2; 12 nucleotides line up with TRBD2. This CDR3 spans 16 amino acids. Unmatched junction bases numbered 2, after V lost 2 bases and J lost 3 bases. Per the germline V gene, CDR1 is SGHKS and CDR2 is YYEKEE (reference sequence). The CDR3 sequence: CASSFRLAGDTGELFF. The CDR3 nucleotides are TGTGCCAGCAGCTTTCGACTAGCGGGGGACACCGGGGAGCTGTTTTTT.

V usage is TRBV19 and J usage is TRBJ1-6; D uncertain. Germline values: CDR1 LNHDA, CDR2 SQIVND (reference sequence). The CDR3 has 14 amino acids. The V end lost 8 bases, the J end lost 7 bases, and 15 bases lay between the germline ends. CDR3 residues: CASGNGNWNSPLHF. In DNA, the CDR3 is TGTGCCAGTGGGAACGGGAATTGGAATTCACCCCTCCACTTT.

This clonotype was counted at least ten times. The chain combines TRBV6-5 with TRBJ2-3, with 7 bases aligning to TRBD2. Germline lookup yields CDR1 MNHEY and CDR2 SVGAGI. The V segment lost 7 bases and the J segment 1 base; nucleotides outside the gene matches: 2. The CDR3 length is 13 residues. The CDR3 spells CASKAGGTDTQYF. The CDR3 DNA sequence: TGTGCCAGCAAGGCGGGGGGCACAGATACGCAGTATTTT.

This clonotype was detected ten times or more. The CDR3 DNA is TGTGCCAGCACTTTCGAGGGGCGAGGCACTGAAGCTTTCTTT. The encoded protein is CASTFEGRGTEAFF. This chain uses TRBV12-3 or TRBV12-4 with TRBJ1-1, with D perhaps matching TRBD1 (5 bases). Trimming shortened V by 7 bases and J by 4 bases, and 16 bases separated the two germline ends. The CDR3 contains 14 residues.

This clonotype showed up many times. J is TRBJ2-7 and V is TRBV3-1; 7 bases map to TRBD1. Germline lookup yields CDR1 LGHDT and CDR2 YNNKEL (reference sequence). The CDR3 spans 16 residues. Trimming removed 0 bases from V and 2 bases from J; junction bases left unmatched: 7. In nucleotides, the CDR3 is TGTGCCAGCAGCCAAGAAGCACAGGGGATAACCTACGAGCAGTACTTC. Its protein product is CASSQEAQGITYEQYF.

In this sample, this clonotype turned up many times. The genes are TRBV3-1 and TRBJ2-7; TRBD2 aligns across 7 bases. The V gene's germline CDR1 is LGHDT and CDR2 YNNKEL (reference sequence). The J segment lost 0 bases and the V segment lost 3 bases, leaving 5 bases of the junction unmatched. The CDR3 covers 15 residues. In DNA form, the CDR3 reads TGTGCCAGCAGCCAGACTAGCTCAACCTCCTACGAGCAGTACTTC. Translated, it gives CASSQTSSTSYEQYF.

This clonotype was recorded many times. The rearrangement links TRBV28 to TRBJ1-2; no reliable D call. This CDR3 contains 12 residues. Trimming took 5 bases from V and 0 from J, leaving 4 bases between them. Germline V CDR1 and CDR2: MDHEN, SYDVKM. CDR3 in amino acids: CASSGTNYGYTF. CDR3 in DNA: TGTGCCAGCAGTGGAACTAACTATGGCTACACCTTC.

This clonotype was counted ten times or more. The genes are TRBV15 and TRBJ1-1; D is uncertain. The CDR3 totals 15 residues. V was pared by 1 base and J by 3 bases, with 12 bases between. Germline V gene sequence: CDR1 LNHNV, CDR2 YYDKDF (reference sequence). The CDR3 sequence: CATSRVSAAYTEAFF. The CDR3 nucleotides are TGTGCCACCAGCAGAGTGTCGGCAGCATACACTGAAGCTTTCTTT.

Ten or more counts support this clonotype. V is TRBV7-9 and J is TRBJ1-1, with TRBD1 as a possible D gene (5 bases). Germline CDR1 is SEHNR and CDR2 is FQNEAQ (reference sequence). V was trimmed by 7 bases and J by 1 base, leaving 13 bases between them. The CDR3 contains 14 residues. CDR3 in DNA: TGTGCCAGCAAGCCGGGGGATTCGAACACTGAAGCTTTCTTT. Residues: CASKPGDSNTEAFF.

This clonotype was picked up many times. CDR3 DNA sequence: TGCGCCAGCAGCCCGGGACTAGCGGGCGAGCAGTACTTC. Translated: CASSPGLAGEQYF. The chain couples TRBV10-1 to TRBJ2-7; the match to TRBD2 covers 12 bases. Germline V CDR1 and CDR2: WNHNN, SYGVQD (reference sequence). V trimming: 6 bases; J trimming: 6 bases; junction bases outside the gene matches: 3. The CDR3 length is 13 residues.

This clonotype was seen ten or more times. V and J are TRBV6-4 and TRBJ2-3, with TRBD2 identical over 9 bases. The CDR3 sequence is 15 residues long. The V and J ends lost 3 bases and 2 bases, in that order; junction bases with no gene match: 3. CDR1 and CDR2 (germline): MRHNA, SNTAGT. This chain's CDR3 is CASSEVAGATDTQYF. CDR3 nucleotide sequence: TGTGCCAGCAGTGAGGTAGCGGGGGCCACAGATACGCAGTATTTT.

J is TRBJ2-4 and V is TRBV3-1; TRBD1 aligns across 11 bases. Trimming took 4 bases from V and 2 from J; bases not matched to a gene: 13. Germline V lookup: CDR1 LGHDT, CDR2 YNNKEL (reference sequence). The length of the CDR3 is 19 residues. As DNA, the CDR3 is TGTGCCAGCAGCCCCCGCACACACGGGACAGGGGGTACCAAAAACATTCAGTACTTC. Translated, it gives CASSPRTHGTGGTKNIQYF.

There are many counts of this clonotype. The chain has TRBV15 and TRBJ1-3, with no clear D. The CDR3 loop spans 15 amino acids. V lost 5 bases and J 0 bases, leaving 11 bases between the germline ends. CDR1 and CDR2 from the germline V gene are LNHNV and YYDKDF (reference sequence). In nucleotides, the CDR3 is TGTGCCACCAGCCCAGTTTATTCCTCTGGAAACACCATATATTTT. The encoded protein is CATSPVYSSGNTIYF.

The chain has TRBV12-3 or TRBV12-4 and TRBJ2-7; weak D call: TRBD2 (5 bases). The CDR3 loop spans 14 amino acids. The V end was cut by 2 bases, the J end by 3 bases, with 11 bases between. Written as DNA, the CDR3 is TGTGCCAGCAGTTTAAGCCGAGGGATCTACGAGCAGTACTTC. Its protein product is CASSLSRGIYEQYF.

This clonotype has at least ten counts. This chain connects TRBV20-1 to TRBJ2-3; D is uncertain. The CDR3 has 15 amino acids. Between the trimmed V and J ends, which lost 7 bases and 0 bases, there was a span of 17 bases. CDR1 and CDR2 (germline): DFQATT, SNEGSKA (reference sequence). The CDR3 region is CSVHYRVTSTDTQYF. In DNA, the CDR3 is TGCAGTGTTCACTACCGGGTTACTAGCACAGATACGCAGTATTTT.

This clonotype was recorded at least ten times. V gene TRBV7-9 combines with J gene TRBJ2-3; either TRBD1 or TRBD2 may fit D (5 bases each). Trimming left V 1 base short and J 1 base short, with 27 bases between. This CDR3 has 21 amino acids. Germline V lookup: CDR1 SEHNR, CDR2 FQNEAQ (reference sequence). DNA for the CDR3: TGTGCCAGCAGCTTAGGGGGCGGTCGGCTAGCCGCCCTTTCTGGCACAGATACGCAGTATTTT. This encodes CASSLGGGRLAALSGTDTQYF.

CDR3 coding DNA: TGTGCCAGCACCACTAGCGGGGGGCCCAACAATGAGCAGTTCTTC. The encoded protein is CASTTSGGPNNEQFF. The V and J genes are TRBV6-6 and TRBJ2-1; TRBD2 agrees at 12 bases. Trimming at V came to 7 bases and at J to 5 bases, leaving 6 bases not matched to a gene. CDR3 length: 15 residues. CDR1 and CDR2 from the germline V gene are MNHNY and SVGAGI (reference sequence).

This clonotype has ten or more counts. The CDR3 DNA reads TGTGCCAGCAATCCGGGACTAGCGGGCTACTACAATGAGCAGTTCTTC. It yields the protein CASNPGLAGYYNEQFF. The chain recombines TRBV27 with TRBJ2-1; 12 bases fit TRBD2. Trimming at V came to 7 bases and at J to 3 bases, leaving 7 bases not matched to a gene. The V gene's germline CDR1 is MNHEY and CDR2 SMNVEV (reference sequence). This CDR3 is built from 16 residues.

This clonotype showed up many times. The chain joins TRBV20-1 to TRBJ1-5; a possible D gene is TRBD1 (5 bases). CDR3 length: 14 residues. The germline V gene encodes CDR1 DFQATT and CDR2 SNEGSKA (reference sequence). V was pared by 3 bases and J by 5 bases, with 14 bases between. This CDR3 is CSARGRQGDQPQHF. CDR3 DNA sequence: TGCAGTGCTAGGGGAAGACAAGGGGATCAGCCCCAGCATTTT.

This clonotype was observed many times. This chain joins TRBV6-1 and TRBJ1-2; weak D call: TRBD1 (6 bases). Trimming left V 2 bases short and J 6 bases short, with 16 bases between. Germline values: CDR1 MNHNS, CDR2 SASEGT. The CDR3 spans 15 residues. CDR3 residues: CASSERLGALNGYTF. The CDR3 region has the DNA TGTGCCAGCAGTGAAAGGCTGGGGGCGCTTAATGGCTACACCTTC.

This clonotype was detected ten times or more. The CDR3 DNA follows: TGTGCCAGCAGGTGGGACCCCGCACGGGAGCAGTACTTC. Encoded protein: CASRWDPAREQYF. The chain couples TRBV6-6 to TRBJ2-7, with D tentatively TRBD1 or TRBD2 (5 bases each). Germline V gene data show CDR1 as MNHNY and CDR2 as SVGAGI (reference sequence). This CDR3 region has 13 residues. Trimming took 6 bases from V and 7 from J, leaving 16 bases between them.

This clonotype came up many times. V usage is TRBV18 and J usage is TRBJ2-3; 7 positions match TRBD1. The CDR3 is made up of 15 amino acids. The germline CDR1 and CDR2 sequences are KGHSH and LQKENI. J gave up 1 base and V 6 bases, and 7 bases lay outside the gene matches. CDR3 in amino acids: CASSSDRSGTDTQYF. CDR3 in DNA: TGTGCCAGCTCTTCGGACAGGAGTGGCACAGATACGCAGTATTTT.